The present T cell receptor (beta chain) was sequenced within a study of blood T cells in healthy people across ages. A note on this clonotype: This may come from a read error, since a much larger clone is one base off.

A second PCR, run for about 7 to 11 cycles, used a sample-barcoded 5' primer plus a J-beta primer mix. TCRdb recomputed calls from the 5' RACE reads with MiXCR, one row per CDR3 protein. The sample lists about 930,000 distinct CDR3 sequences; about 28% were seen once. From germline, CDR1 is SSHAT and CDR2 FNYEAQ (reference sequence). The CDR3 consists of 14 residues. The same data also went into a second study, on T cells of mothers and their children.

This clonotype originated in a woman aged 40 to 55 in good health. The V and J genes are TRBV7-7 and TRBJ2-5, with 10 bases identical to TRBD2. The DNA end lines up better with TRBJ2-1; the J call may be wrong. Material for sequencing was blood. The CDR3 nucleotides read TGTGCTAGCAGCTTAACTAGCGGGGTAGAGACCCAGTTCTTC. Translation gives CASSLTSGVETQFF.